The TCR beta chain under discussion was sequenced for a study of cytomegalovirus exposure and HLA in healthy donors. About the study: The Caucasian-associated ancestry cluster held 80% to 90% of around 380 genotyped donors.

CDR1 DFQATT and CDR2 SNEGSKA come from the germline V gene (reference sequence). This CDR3 contains 11 residues. V lost 3 bases, J lost 9 bases, and 9 bases lay in between. Study-level points and caveats: Most TCR sequences were uncommon, yet certain public TCRs appeared in many donors.

With respect to this clone: Its antigen is currently unknown.

In the PCR, 60 Vbeta and 13 Jbeta primers were used. Sequencing was performed with immunoSEQ multiplex PCR; in TCRdb, only in-frame clones are kept and a portion is missing. This table has approximately 190,000 clones, 65% to 85% appearing once. The TCR comes from a man over 45 in good health and CMV-seronegative. The sequencing sample was made of PBMCs. The chain links TRBV20-1 to TRBJ1-3; D possibly corresponds to TRBD1 (6 bases). Written as DNA, the CDR3 is TGCAGTGCTAGGTCAGGGGCCACCATATATTTT. It is translated as CSARSGATIYF.